Presented here are 7 T cell receptor beta chains from one specimen sequenced in a study of T cells in Graves' hyperthyroidism and ophthalmopathy. There were TCR beta CDR3 regions amplified from RNA transcripts. HTBI primers were the set used in a first-round RT-PCR of the TCR CDR3. TCRdb reprocessed the multiplex PCR reads via MiXCR and lists one record per CDR3 protein. This sample carries roughly 360,000 distinct CDR3 sequences, approximately 13% of them seen once, and the ten largest clones take under 25%. The sequenced material came from blood. The receptors derive from a man aged 30 to 39 with Graves' hyperthyroidism that later progressed to Graves' ophthalmopathy.

V gene TRBV4-1 combines with J gene TRBJ2-7; the match to TRBD1 covers 9 bases. This CDR3 contains 15 residues. The germline gives CDR1 MGHRA, CDR2 YSYEKL. The ends lost 4 bases at V and 6 bases at J; junction bases unmatched: 10. CDR3 amino acids: CASSLNPGTGLEQYF. For the CDR3, the DNA is TGCGCCAGCAGCCTCAACCCCGGGACAGGGCTCGAGCAGTACTTC.

In this sample, this clonotype turned up a few times. V is TRBV28 and J is TRBJ1-1, with D unclear. CDR1 MDHEN and CDR2 SYDVKM come from the germline V gene. V was pared by 6 bases and J by 2 bases, with 10 bases between. The CDR3 runs 13 residues. The CDR3 nucleotides read TGTGCCAGCAGGGAAGACACAAACACTGAAGCTTTCTTT. Protein product: CASREDTNTEAFF. Complete variable domain (other parts from reference TRBV28 and TRBJ1-1): DVKVTQSSRYLVKRTGEKVFLECVQDMDHENMFWYRQDPGLGLRLIYFSYDVKMKEKGDIPEGYSVSREKKERFSLILESASTNQTSMYLCASREDTNTEAFFGQGTRLTVV.

The chain carries TRBV11-2 and TRBJ2-3; 14 positions match TRBD2. After removal of 6 bases from V and 7 bases from J, the junction contained 12 bases not matched to a gene. The CDR3 covers 17 residues. Germline loops: CDR1 SGHAT, CDR2 FQNNGV. CDR3 nucleotide sequence: TGTGCCAGCAGTGACCTTCGACTAGCGGGGGGGATGCATACGCAGTATTTT. Its translation: CASSDLRLAGGMHTQYF.

This clonotype was detected many times. The chain recombines TRBV28 with TRBJ1-5, with 9 nucleotides matching TRBD1. This CDR3 region has 14 residues. V was clipped by 7 bases and J by 7 bases; unmatched bases: 8. Germline assignment: CDR1 MDHEN and CDR2 SYDVKM. In nucleotides, the CDR3 is TGTGCCAGCACCCTGGGACAGGGACGGCAGCCCCAGCATTTT. It encodes CASTLGQGRQPQHF.

The chain recombines TRBV7-9 with TRBJ1-4; no clear D gene. V dropped 3 bases and J dropped 7 bases, with 12 bases sitting between them. In germline, CDR1 is SEHNR, CDR2 FQNEAQ (reference sequence). The CDR3 has 14 residues. DNA for the CDR3: TGTGCCAGCAGCTTTGGCGGCGGGGTTGAAAAACTGTTTTTT. Translation gives CASSFGGGVEKLFF.

This clonotype was recorded a few times. The CDR3 bases are TGTGCCAGCAGATTCCAGGGAGGATATGGCTACACCTTC. It translates to CASRFQGGYGYTF. J is TRBJ1-2 and V is TRBV6-4; TRBD1 is a possible D gene (5 bases). Germline CDR1 reads MRHNA; CDR2 reads SNTAGT. V lost 6 bases and J 5 bases, leaving 13 bases between the germline ends. The CDR3 length is 13 residues.

This clonotype was counted at least ten times. The V gene is TRBV12-3 or TRBV12-4, the J gene TRBJ2-2; perhaps D is TRBD1 or TRBD2 (5 bases each). This CDR3 region has 15 residues. The V end lost 3 bases, the J end lost 7 bases, and 15 bases lay between the germline ends. The CDR3 coding sequence is TGTGCCAGCAGTTTGGGACGGGGCCACAACGGGGAGCTGTTTTTT. It translates to CASSLGRGHNGELFF.